This T cell receptor beta chain is drawn from a study of blood T cell repertoires in COVID-19. From germline, CDR1 is SNHLY and CDR2 FYNNEI. The V and J ends lost 2 bases and 7 bases respectively, with 20 bases between them. This CDR3 region has 16 residues. Clones were read by immunoSEQ multiplex PCR, and TCRdb kept only the in-frame ones, dropping some. Of fewer than 450,000 clones listed, approximately 84% are singletons. Assignments of participants to cohorts depended upon their own reported clinical history. The study counted Cohort 3 donors as recovered given two negative PCRs, clearance, or symptom resolution.

The receptor's source is a woman in her twenties or thirties who had recovered from COVID-19. Sequencing was carried out using PBMCs or T cells enriched from blood (not recorded which). The chain couples TRBV2 to TRBJ1-1, with D possibly matching TRBD1 (6 bases). The CDR3 DNA sequence: TGTGCCAGCAGTGAATACAGGACAGACCGCAATCGTGAAGCTTTCTTT. Translating it yields CASSEYRTDRNREAFF.